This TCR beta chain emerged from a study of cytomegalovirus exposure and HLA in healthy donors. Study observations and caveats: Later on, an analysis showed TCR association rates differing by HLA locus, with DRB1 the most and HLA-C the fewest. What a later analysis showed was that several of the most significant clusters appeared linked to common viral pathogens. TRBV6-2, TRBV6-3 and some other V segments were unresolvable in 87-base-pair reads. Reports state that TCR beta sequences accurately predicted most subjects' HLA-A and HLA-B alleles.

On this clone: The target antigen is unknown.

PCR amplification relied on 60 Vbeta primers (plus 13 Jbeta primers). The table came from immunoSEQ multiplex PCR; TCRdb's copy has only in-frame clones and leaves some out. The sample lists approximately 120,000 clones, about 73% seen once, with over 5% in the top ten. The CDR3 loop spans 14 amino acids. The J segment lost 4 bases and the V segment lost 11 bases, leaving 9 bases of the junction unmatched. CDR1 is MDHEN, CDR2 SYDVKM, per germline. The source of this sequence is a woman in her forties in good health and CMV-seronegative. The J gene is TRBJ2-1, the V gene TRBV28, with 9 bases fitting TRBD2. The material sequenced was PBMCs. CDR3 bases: TGTGCCGGCGGGGAGACTAGCGGTTACAATGAGCAGTTCTTC. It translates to CAGGETSGYNEQFF.